One sample yielded the 29 T cell receptor beta chains listed below, sequenced in a study of tumor-infiltrating lymphocytes in primary liver carcinoma. With around 520 ng total RNA as template and a constant-region primer, TCR beta cDNA was made. Construction of TCR beta libraries relied on three successive nested multiplex PCR rounds employing slightly modified ARM-PCR. The first two PCR rounds used TRBV1-TRBV30 forward primers with a C-beta reverse primer, around 10 cycles each. Each CDR3 protein is one row after TCRdb ran MiXCR on the multiplex PCR reads. The sample lists approximately 110,000 distinct CDR3 sequences, 55% to 75% occurring once. Investigators took RNA and DNA out together from 20-30 mg of unsorted bulk tissue. The sequenced sample was liver tumor tissue from sampling region 3. Specified subset: tumor region T3, left-lateral pole. These receptors were obtained from a woman aged 55-70 years with primary liver carcinoma and hepatitis B virus infection.

The chain employs TRBV6-5 and TRBJ2-3; 8 positions match TRBD2. From germline, CDR1 is MNHEY and CDR2 SVGAGI. This CDR3 comprises 14 residues. CDR3 sequence reads: CVSSPGLGGNTQYF. In DNA, the CDR3 is TGTGTCAGTAGCCCGGGACTAGGGGGTAATACGCAGTATTTT.

The chain has TRBV19 and TRBJ2-7; D may be TRBD1 (5 bases). Germline lookup yields CDR1 LNHDA and CDR2 SQIVND (reference sequence). The CDR3 spans 13 residues. V was pared by 7 bases and J by 4 bases, with 14 bases between. This CDR3 is CASNQGFKYEQYF. The CDR3 DNA reads as TGTGCCAGTAACCAGGGTTTCAAATACGAGCAGTACTTC.

This clonotype was found many times. The chain employs TRBV10-3 and TRBJ1-4; D not certain. The V gene's germline CDR1 is ENHRY and CDR2 SYGVKD. Trimming took 2 bases from V and 1 from J, leaving 5 bases between them. There are 14 residues in the CDR3. The CDR3, as DNA: TGTGCCATCAGTGAGCGGGGAACTAATGAAAAACTGTTTTTT. This encodes CAISERGTNEKLFF.

On this clonotype: This may be a read error: a much more frequent sequence differs by one nucleotide. The chain joins TRBV4-2 to TRBJ2-1; no firm D call. This CDR3 is built from 13 residues. CDR1 and CDR2 (germline): LGHNA, YNFKEQ. CDR3 loop: CAGSQVGGHEQFF. For the CDR3, the DNA is TGTGCCGGCAGCCAAGTCGGTGGGCATGAGCAGTTCTTC.

This clonotype has ten or more counts. The rearrangement links TRBV10-2 to TRBJ1-6; D may be TRBD1 (6 bases). Trimming stripped 6 bases from V and 10 bases from J, with 13 bases between. Germline lookup yields CDR1 WSHSY and CDR2 SAAADI. The CDR3 consists of 13 residues. This chain's CDR3 is CASSGQSGSPLHF. The CDR3 DNA is TGCGCCAGCAGCGGACAGTCCGGATCACCCCTCCACTTT.

Of note for this clonotype: At one of its ends the junction is not consistent with the germline gene, which may arise from a read error. The chain has TRBV11-2 and TRBJ2-5; D is ambiguous. CDR3 length: 16 residues. The germline V gene encodes CDR1 SGHAT and CDR2 FQNNGV. CDR3 DNA: TGTGTCAGCAGCTTCAGGATGCAGTCGGACCAAGAGACCCAGTACTTT. This gives the protein CVSSFRMQSDQETQYF.

Turning to this clonotype: Germline is not matched at one junction end, which may reflect a read error. The gene calls are TRBV11-2 and TRBJ2-3; D ambiguous. The germline V gene encodes CDR1 SGHAT and CDR2 FQNNGV. This CDR3 has 12 residues. The CDR3 reads CTSSLDRDTQYF. The CDR3, as DNA: TGTACCAGCAGCTTAGATAGGGATACACAGTATTTT.

As to this clonotype: One end of the junction does not line up with germline, which may come from a read error. V is TRBV6-5 and J is TRBJ2-7; D not certain. This CDR3 is 14 amino acids long. Looked up from germline, CDR1 is MNHEY and CDR2 is SVGAGI. CDR3 region: CASGPLGYYYEQYF. Written as DNA, the CDR3 is TGTGCCAGCGGTCCGCTAGGATACTACTACGAACAGTACTTC.

Here the CDR3 DNA reads TGTGCCAGCAGCTTGAATATCAGACTAGTGGGAGCAGAGACCCAGTACTTC. It yields the protein CASSLNIRLVGAETQYF. This rearrangement joins TRBV5-6 to TRBJ2-5, with D possibly matching TRBD2 (6 bases). CDR1 SGHDT and CDR2 YYEEEE come from the germline V gene. The V gene lost 1 base and the J gene lost 4 bases, with 20 bases spanning the gap. There are 17 residues in the CDR3.

To note about this clonotype: One junction end disagrees with the germline gene, perhaps due to a read error. The V and J genes are TRBV28 and TRBJ2-1; possibly TRBD2 for D (6 bases). The CDR3 covers 15 residues. From germline, CDR1 is MDHEN and CDR2 SYDVKM. CDR3 loop: CAGSPGSSGAREQFF. CDR3 bases: TGTGCCGGCAGTCCCGGGAGTAGCGGCGCGAGGGAGCAGTTCTTC. Filled out from reference TRBV28 and TRBJ2-1, the complete variable domain reads DVKVTQSSRYLVKRTGEKVFLECVQDMDHENMFWYRQDPGLGLRLIYFSYDVKMKEKGDIPEGYSVSREKKERFSLILESASTNQTSMYLCAGSPGSSGAREQFFGPGTRLTVL.

About this clonotype: The junction departs from germline at one end; a sequencing error may be responsible. V is TRBV6-1 and J is TRBJ2-1; 8 nucleotides align to TRBD2. CDR3 length: 16 residues. Germline loops: CDR1 MNHNS, CDR2 SASEGT. The CDR3 region is CARRNIGAGGYNEEFF. The CDR3 DNA reads TGTGCCAGAAGGAACATAGGGGCGGGAGGTTACAATGAGGAGTTCTTC.

This clonotype was counted ten times or more. The chain combines TRBV30 with TRBJ2-6, with 8 bases matching TRBD1. Germline CDR1 is GTSNPN and CDR2 is SVGIG (reference sequence). The CDR3 runs 14 residues. V gave up 5 bases and J gave up 0 bases; unmatched junction bases: 0. The CDR3 DNA reads TGTGCCTGGGGGACAGGCTCTGGGGCCAACGTCCTGACTTTC. As protein: CAWGTGSGANVLTF.

The rearrangement uses TRBV6-1 and TRBJ1-2, with D tentatively TRBD1 (5 bases). The CDR3 spans 14 residues. V lost 4 bases and J lost 6, with 15 bases in between. Germline V CDR1 and CDR2: MNHNS, SASEGT. In DNA form, the CDR3 reads TGTGCCAGCAGTGCCCACAGGCTTTCAGATGGCTACACCTTC. Its protein product is CASSAHRLSDGYTF.

With respect to this clonotype: Since a much larger clone is just one base distant, this may be a read error. J is TRBJ1-5 and V is TRBV6-5; the D gene is possibly TRBD1 (6 bases). Between the trimmed V and J ends, which lost 5 bases and 5 bases, there was a span of 16 bases. The CDR3 loop spans 15 amino acids. Germline V gives CDR1 MNHEY, CDR2 SVGAGI. Written as DNA, the CDR3 is TGTGCCAGCAGTCCACAGGGTTCTGGACATCAGCCCCAGCATTTT. Protein: CASSPQGSGHQPQHF.

A remark on this clonotype: One junction end disagrees with the germline gene, perhaps due to a read error. J is TRBJ2-5 and V is TRBV10-3, with D possibly being TRBD1 (5 bases). The CDR3 spans 13 residues. Germline assignment: CDR1 ENHRY and CDR2 SYGVKD. The chain's CDR3 is CAVRQGGQETQYF. In DNA form, the CDR3 reads TGTGCCGTCAGGCAGGGTGGCCAAGAGACCCAGTACTTC.

This chain connects TRBV20-1 to TRBJ2-3; 7 bases agree with TRBD1. With V trimmed by 6 bases and J by 6 bases, 12 bases remained unmatched. CDR1 is DFQATT, CDR2 SNEGSKA, per germline (reference sequence). This CDR3 spans 14 amino acids. The CDR3 region is CSARGWERSDTQYF. The CDR3 DNA sequence: TGCAGTGCCAGGGGGTGGGAGCGGTCCGATACGCAGTATTTT.

The sample holds many counts of this clonotype. The chain has TRBV28 and TRBJ1-1; 8 positions match TRBD1. CDR3 length: 14 amino acids. Per the germline V gene, CDR1 is MDHEN and CDR2 is SYDVKM. V shed 5 bases and J 7 bases; nucleotides not matched to a gene: 9. CDR3 sequence: CASSHYQGAGEAFF. The CDR3, as DNA: TGTGCCAGCAGTCACTACCAGGGGGCCGGTGAAGCTTTCTTT.

To note about this clonotype: It may be a read error: a sequence one base away is much more abundant. The missing conserved phenylalanine or tryptophan at the end of this CDR3 makes a read error likely. The chain couples TRBV11-1 to TRBJ2-7; TRBD2 might be the D (6 bases). Trimming cost V 4 bases and J 0 bases, with 13 bases left between them. CDR1 and CDR2 (germline): SGHAT, FQDESV (reference sequence). This CDR3 has 15 amino acids. The CDR3 reads CASSSSRDSSYEQYY. The DNA of the CDR3 is TGTGCCAGCAGCTCATCCCGGGACTCCTCCTACGAGCAGTACTAC.

The chain links TRBV12-3 or TRBV12-4 to TRBJ2-3; TRBD2 might be the D (6 bases). V was shortened by 1 base and J by 11 bases, with 19 bases between the two germline ends. This CDR3 comprises 15 residues. The CDR3 reads CASSLDFGSTNMQYF. CDR3 DNA sequence: TGTGCCAGCAGTTTAGATTTCGGGAGCACAAATATGCAGTATTTT.

Of note for this clonotype: The junction differs from germline at one of its ends, possibly a read error. The chain links TRBV6-1 to TRBJ1-2; D gene uncertain. Germline V lookup: CDR1 MNHNS, CDR2 SASEGT. This CDR3 is built from 14 residues. The DNA for the CDR3 is TGTACCAGCAGCGAAAAGGGAGGCGCCTATGGCTACACCTTC. Amino acids: CTSSEKGGAYGYTF.

Remarks on this clonotype: A read error may be the cause here, since a much bigger clone is one base away. The V and J genes are TRBV5-1 and TRBJ2-7; possibly TRBD2 for D (5 bases). The length of the CDR3 is 14 residues. Germline CDR1 is SGHRS and CDR2 is YFSETQ. Trimming removed 4 bases at V and 4 bases at J, with 15 bases between. The CDR3 DNA follows: TGCGCCAGCAGCCCCGGGATCATACATTACGAGCAGTACTTC. The encoded protein is CASSPGIIHYEQYF.

Regarding this clonotype: A much larger clone lies one base from this, so it may be a read error. V and J are TRBV6-1 and TRBJ1-6; D uncertain. The germline V and J ends were trimmed by 2 bases and 8 bases, with 13 bases remaining between them. Germline V CDR1 and CDR2: MNHNS, SASEGT. This CDR3 is built from 15 residues. Here the CDR3 reads CASSEIVDAYSPLHF. The DNA of the CDR3 is TGTGCCAGCAGTGAAATTGTAGACGCCTATTCACCCCTCCACTTT.

This clonotype was seen at least ten times. The rearrangement joins TRBV10-3 to TRBJ2-7, with 13 bases that match TRBD2. Losses at the gene ends were 5 bases for V and 5 bases for J; bases not matched to a gene: 9. Germline values: CDR1 ENHRY, CDR2 SYGVKD. CDR3 length: 16 amino acids. CDR3 nucleotides: TGTGCCATCAGTACCAAACCGGGACTAGCGGGAAACGAGCAGTACTTC. Its translation is CAISTKPGLAGNEQYF.

Remarks on this clonotype: A read error may explain this, as a much larger clone is one base away. The chain recombines TRBV6-6 with TRBJ2-7; possible D gene TRBD2, 5 bases. This CDR3 has 14 residues. CDR1 MNHNY and CDR2 SVGAGI come from the germline V gene (reference sequence). CDR3 region: CVSSYGPSRPEQYF. In DNA form, the CDR3 reads TGTGTCAGCAGTTATGGCCCTAGCAGACCTGAGCAGTACTTC.

V and J are TRBV12-3 or TRBV12-4 and TRBJ2-2, with D hard to call. The CDR3 extends over 13 amino acids. The CDR3 nucleotides read TGTGTCAGTAGGGAAATAAACACCGGGGAGCTGTTTTTT. As protein: CVSREINTGELFF.

The rearrangement links TRBV29-1 to TRBJ2-1; 7 bases are a match to TRBD1. Germline trimming cut 4 bases from V and 2 bases from J; bases unmatched to any gene: 5. CDR1 and CDR2 (germline): SQVTM, ANQGSEA. This CDR3 is 14 amino acids long. The CDR3 here is CSVATGRPYNEQFF. CDR3 sequence (DNA): TGCAGCGTTGCGACAGGGCGACCCTACAATGAGCAGTTCTTC.

As regards this clonotype: A read error is possible here, since a much larger clone lies one base away. This chain joins TRBV10-1 and TRBJ2-2, with TRBD2 identical over 7 bases. This CDR3 spans 15 amino acids. Germline V CDR1 and CDR2: WNHNN, SYGVQD (reference sequence). V trimming: 4 bases; J trimming: 6 bases; junction bases outside the gene matches: 8. CDR3 DNA: TGCGCCAGCAGTGTGTCGGGAGGCTCCCCCGGGGAGCTGTTTTTT. Amino acids: CASSVSGGSPGELFF.

This clonotype was counted only a few times. This may stem from a read error, because a much larger clone lies one nucleotide away. This rearrangement joins TRBV6-1 to TRBJ2-5; D possibly matches TRBD1 or TRBD2 (5 bases each). CDR1 is MNHNS, CDR2 SASEGT, per germline. The CDR3 consists of 13 residues. The chain's CDR3 is CASKEWEGETQHF. The CDR3 DNA reads TGTGCCAGCAAAGAATGGGAAGGGGAGACCCAGCACTTC.

This clonotype was observed once. This chain connects TRBV6-1 to TRBJ1-2; 8 nucleotides agree with TRBD1. The V gene end was trimmed by 9 bases and the J gene end by 7 bases; junction bases not matched to a gene: 13. Germline V gene sequence: CDR1 MNHNS, CDR2 SASEGT. This CDR3 is built from 14 residues. The CDR3 loop reads CASSKNRDRSGYTF. In DNA form, the CDR3 reads TGTGCCAGTAGTAAAAACCGGGACAGGAGTGGCTACACCTTC.